This T cell receptor beta chain was profiled in a study of T cell repertoires in aging, cancer and after chemotherapy. Study-wide background: Pre- and post-chemotherapy samples were paired from glioblastoma patients treated with temozolomide-based therapy. General study points: Immunological memory after chemotherapy cannot be judged from the repertoire data.

The template was genomic DNA from peripheral blood, not RNA. This clonotype was found a few times. No antigen is known for it. Multiplex touch-down PCR with TRB-A/B primers amplified rearranged V-D-J TRB sequences. TCRdb fed the multiplex PCR reads into MiXCR, producing one record per CDR3 protein. The table records fewer than 1,500 distinct CDR3 sequences, 35% to 40% of them present only once. Sequenced: blood. The source of this sequence is a human donor with a solid tumor.

The CDR3 bases are TGCGCCAGCAGCTTCGCGCTAGCTTCCGAGCAGTACTTC. This sequence encodes CASSFALASEQYF. This chain joins TRBV5-1 and TRBJ2-7; weak D call: TRBD2 (5 bases). In germline, CDR1 is SGHRS, CDR2 YFSETQ. CDR3 length: 13 residues. V was trimmed by 2 bases and J by 6 bases, leaving 12 bases between them.